This T cell receptor beta chain was found in a study of blood T cell repertoires in COVID-19. Germline values: CDR1 SQVTM, CDR2 ANQGSEA. This CDR3 spans 13 amino acids. V was cut by 4 bases and J by 2 bases, with 11 bases left in between. Only in-frame clones appear in the TCRdb table, and some are missing; sequencing was by immunoSEQ multiplex PCR. The sample carries roughly 96,000 clones, around 76% recorded once. The source of this sequence is an older man with acute or convalescent COVID-19. This chain uses TRBV29-1 with TRBJ1-1, with D hard to call. Material: peripheral blood. The CDR3 DNA sequence: TGCAGCGTTGTTAGTCAACTTAACACTGAAGCTTTCTTT. Translation gives CSVVSQLNTEAFF.